These 13 T cell receptor beta chains came from one sample sequenced in a study of blood T cell repertoires in COVID-19. The repertoire was sequenced with immunoSEQ multiplex PCR; TCRdb's copy has only in-frame clones and lacks some. The sample carries some 380,000 clones, 90% recorded once. The specimen sequenced was peripheral blood. The source is a man between 18 and 29 years old with active or convalescent COVID-19.

V usage is TRBV3-1 (or the pseudogene TRBV3-2) and J usage is TRBJ2-7; the D is unclear. The CDR3 length is 14 residues. V was cut by 1 base and J by 0 bases, with 7 bases left in between. The germline V gene has CDR1 LGHDT and CDR2 YNNKEL (reference sequence). This CDR3 reads CASSQGYSSYEQYF. The CDR3 DNA reads as TGTGCCAGCAGCCAAGGGTACAGCTCCTACGAGCAGTACTTC.

V usage is TRBV11-1 and J usage is TRBJ2-1, with D uncertain. Germline loops: CDR1 SGHAT, CDR2 FQDESV (reference sequence). Trimming cost V 2 bases and J 5 bases, with 4 bases left between them. This CDR3 is built from 12 residues. The CDR3 nucleotides read TGTGCCAGCAGCTTATTAGACAATGAGCAGTTCTTC. Translated: CASSLLDNEQFF.

The V gene is TRBV4-2, the J gene TRBJ2-1, with D unresolved. This CDR3 spans 14 amino acids. Germline V gene lookup returns CDR1 LGHNA and CDR2 YNFKEQ. V lost 0 bases and J 5 bases, leaving 8 bases between the germline ends. CDR3 loop: CASSQEYTNNEQFF. The CDR3 nucleotides are TGTGCCAGCAGCCAAGAGTACACCAACAATGAGCAGTTCTTC.

The sample holds a few counts of this clone. The chain joins TRBV9 to TRBJ1-5, with 9 bases lining up with TRBD1. V lost 4 bases and J lost 6; bases outside the gene matches: 5. This CDR3 is built from 14 residues. Germline V gene lookup returns CDR1 SGDLS and CDR2 YYNGEE. CDR3 sequence: CASSKTGGGQPQHF. CDR3 in DNA: TGTGCCAGCAGCAAAACAGGGGGCGGTCAGCCCCAGCATTTT.

The chain carries TRBV19 and TRBJ2-1; 9 bases agree with TRBD1. Germline values: CDR1 LNHDA, CDR2 SQIVND (reference sequence). V lost 6 bases to trimming and J lost 3 bases; unmatched junction nucleotides: 6. The CDR3 sequence is 15 residues long. In nucleotides, the CDR3 is TGTGCCAGTAGCTACAGGGGGCTTGGCTACAATGAGCAGTTCTTC. Its translation: CASSYRGLGYNEQFF.

This sequence joins TRBV19 and TRBJ2-7, with 7 bases lining up with TRBD1. Germline CDR1 LNHDA, CDR2 SQIVND (reference sequence). Trimming at V came to 6 bases and at J to 2 bases, leaving 4 bases not matched to a gene. The CDR3 runs to 13 residues. This CDR3 is CASSPTGPYEQYF. CDR3 DNA: TGTGCCAGTAGCCCGACAGGGCCCTACGAGCAGTACTTC.

The rearrangement joins TRBV24-1 to TRBJ2-1; 8 bases align to TRBD1. The germline V gene has CDR1 KGHDR and CDR2 SFDVKD. The CDR3 contains 15 residues. V shed 3 bases and J 1 base; nucleotides not matched to a gene: 1. The CDR3 reads CATSDQGASYNEQFF. The CDR3, as DNA: TGTGCCACCAGTGATCAGGGGGCTTCCTACAATGAGCAGTTCTTC.

V is TRBV5-6 and J is TRBJ2-3, with D possibly matching TRBD2 (6 bases). Germline V gives CDR1 SGHDT, CDR2 YYEEEE. Trimming removed 4 bases from V and 10 bases from J, with 31 bases in between. The CDR3 is 18 residues long. The CDR3 DNA sequence: TGTGCCAGCAGCGAGCCGGAGGGACGGTCCCGGGACGCCCCTGCGCAGTATTTT. Amino acids: CASSEPEGRSRDAPAQYF.

The chain carries TRBV7-2 and TRBJ2-7, with D possibly matching TRBD2 (5 bases). Germline lookup yields CDR1 SGHTA and CDR2 FQGNSA. V was cut by 1 base and J by 4 bases, with 17 bases left in between. The CDR3 spans 16 residues. CDR3 coding DNA: TGTGCCAGCAGCTTAGGCCCCCATCCGGGGTTTTACGAGCAGTACTTC. This translates into CASSLGPHPGFYEQYF.

This clone appeared a single time. V usage is TRBV27 and J usage is TRBJ2-1; 10 bases agree with TRBD2. Unmatched junction bases numbered 8, after V lost 2 bases and J lost 4 bases. The CDR3 consists of 17 residues. Germline assignment: CDR1 MNHEY and CDR2 SMNVEV (reference sequence). This CDR3 reads CASSLRLAGAPYNEQFF. CDR3 DNA: TGTGCCAGCAGTTTACGGCTAGCGGGGGCCCCTTACAATGAGCAGTTCTTC.

The chain has TRBV6-4 and TRBJ1-5, with D tentatively TRBD1 (5 bases). CDR3 size: 13 residues. The V gene lost 4 bases and the J gene lost 7 bases, with 11 bases spanning the gap. CDR1 and CDR2 from the germline V gene are MRHNA and SNTAGT. CDR3: CASSVGLEQPQHF. The CDR3 nucleotides read TGTGCCAGCAGTGTGGGGCTGGAGCAGCCCCAGCATTTT.

This clone has a single count. This chain connects TRBV5-8 to TRBJ1-3; 10 bases agree with TRBD1. The V gene end was trimmed by 4 bases and the J gene end by 4 bases; junction bases not matched to a gene: 5. Germline V gives CDR1 SGHTS, CDR2 YDEGEE. The CDR3 length is 15 residues. Here the CDR3 DNA reads TGTGCCAGCAGCCTCGGGACAGGGGAAGGAAACACCATATATTTT. Translated, it gives CASSLGTGEGNTIYF.

In DNA form, the CDR3 reads TGTGCCAGCAGTTTAGGCGGGACTAGCGTGCACGAGCAGTACTTC. It yields the protein CASSLGGTSVHEQYF. The V and J genes are TRBV28 and TRBJ2-7; 10 nucleotides agree with TRBD2. This CDR3 contains 15 residues. Trimming at V came to 2 bases and at J to 5 bases, leaving 6 bases not matched to a gene. Germline-derived CDR1 and CDR2 are MDHEN and SYDVKM.